This is a list of T cell receptor beta chains from one sample in a study of beta chain features in type 1 diabetes. The assay was immunoSEQ multiplex PCR, and TCRdb's table has in-frame clones only and misses some. This sample yields about 900,000 clones, of which roughly 15% are seen a single time; 0.023% belongs to the top ten. The sample was naive CD4+ T cells from blood. The receptors were sampled from a woman aged 18 to 35 in good health. The CDR3 runs from the conserved cysteine through the conserved F or W. The D gene is left open where the match is weak. Rows give clone size only sometimes, using once, few, many, or a class for an expanded clone.

v_gene: TRBV27; abundance: -; d_gene: -; j_gene: TRBJ2-3; CDR3aa: CASSFPGQFPNTQYF; CDR3nt: TGTGCCAGCAGTTTCCCCGGACAGTTTCCCAATACGCAGTATTTT
v_gene: TRBV4-1; abundance: -; d_gene: TRBD2; j_gene: TRBJ2-7; CDR3aa: CASSQGLAGPTLYEQYF; CDR3nt: TGCGCCAGCAGCCAAGGTCTAGCGGGACCGACCCTCTACGAGCAGTACTTC
v_gene: TRBV13; abundance: -; d_gene: TRBD2; j_gene: TRBJ2-2; CDR3aa: CASSFTGLAANTGELFF; CDR3nt: TGTGCCAGCAGCTTTACCGGACTAGCGGCAAACACCGGGGAGCTGTTTTTT
v_gene: TRBV6-6; abundance: -; d_gene: -; j_gene: TRBJ1-2; CDR3aa: CASRDTGTNYGYTF; CDR3nt: TGTGCCAGCAGAGATACAGGGACCAACTATGGCTACACCTTC
v_gene: TRBV6-1; abundance: -; d_gene: -; j_gene: TRBJ2-6; CDR3aa: CASKSGGSGANVLTF; CDR3nt: TGTGCCAGCAAGTCCGGAGGCTCTGGGGCCAACGTCCTGACTTTC
v_gene: TRBV9; abundance: -; d_gene: -; j_gene: TRBJ2-7; CDR3aa: CASSARDRSSYEQYF; CDR3nt: TGTGCCAGCAGCGCCCGAGACCGGAGCTCCTACGAGCAGTACTTC
v_gene: TRBV5-1; abundance: few; d_gene: TRBD2; j_gene: TRBJ2-3; CDR3aa: CASSLTGGLADTQYF; CDR3nt: TGCGCCAGCAGCTTGACGGGAGGGTTAGCAGATACGCAGTATTTT
v_gene: TRBV29-1; abundance: -; d_gene: TRBD2; j_gene: TRBJ2-3; CDR3aa: CSVEPGTSGLDTQYF; CDR3nt: TGCAGCGTTGAACCTGGGACTAGCGGGTTAGATACGCAGTATTTT
v_gene: TRBV11-2; abundance: few; d_gene: TRBD2; j_gene: TRBJ2-5; CDR3aa: CASSYRLAGGETQYF; CDR3nt: TGTGCCAGCAGTTATCGCCTAGCGGGAGGCGAGACCCAGTACTTC
v_gene: TRBV27; abundance: few; d_gene: TRBD1; j_gene: TRBJ2-6; CDR3aa: CASSSLRQGGANVLTF; CDR3nt: TGTGCCAGCAGTTCCCTAAGACAGGGGGGGGCCAACGTCCTGACTTTC
v_gene: TRBV18; abundance: few; d_gene: -; j_gene: TRBJ2-5; CDR3aa: CASSPSPPITRKETQYF; CDR3nt: TGTGCCAGCTCACCGAGCCCACCGATAACTAGAAAAGAGACCCAGTACTTC
v_gene: TRBV5-1; abundance: -; d_gene: -; j_gene: TRBJ2-1; CDR3aa: CASRLTASSYNEQFF; CDR3nt: TGCGCCAGCAGGTTGACAGCGAGCTCCTACAATGAGCAGTTCTTC
v_gene: TRBV28; abundance: few; d_gene: -; j_gene: TRBJ2-5; CDR3aa: CASSLVNRAGTQYF; CDR3nt: TGTGCCAGCAGTTTAGTCAACAGGGCGGGGACCCAGTACTTC
v_gene: TRBV6-5; abundance: once; d_gene: TRBD2; j_gene: TRBJ2-7; CDR3aa: CASSYVAGVLEQYF; CDR3nt: TGTGCCAGCAGTTACGTAGCGGGAGTCCTCGAGCAGTACTTC
v_gene: TRBV5-4; abundance: -; d_gene: TRBD1; j_gene: TRBJ2-3; CDR3aa: CASTRQGYTDTQYF; CDR3nt: TGTGCCAGCACCCGACAGGGGTACACAGATACGCAGTATTTT
v_gene: TRBV7-2; abundance: few; d_gene: TRBD2; j_gene: TRBJ2-5; CDR3aa: CASSLMGLAGAETQYF; CDR3nt: TGTGCCAGCAGCTTGATGGGACTAGCGGGGGCAGAGACCCAGTACTTC
v_gene: TRBV28; abundance: few; d_gene: -; j_gene: TRBJ1-2; CDR3aa: CASTPPPPGIYGYTF; CDR3nt: TGTGCCAGCACCCCGCCGCCTCCAGGGATTTATGGCTACACCTTC
v_gene: TRBV7-9; abundance: -; d_gene: TRBD1; j_gene: TRBJ2-5; CDR3aa: CASSRDRGETQYF; CDR3nt: TGTGCCAGCAGCCGCGACAGGGGAGAGACCCAGTACTTC
v_gene: TRBV9; abundance: -; d_gene: TRBD1; j_gene: TRBJ1-5; CDR3aa: CASSADRGNQPQHF; CDR3nt: TGTGCCAGCAGCGCCGACAGGGGCAATCAGCCCCAGCATTTT
v_gene: TRBV2; abundance: -; d_gene: -; j_gene: TRBJ1-5; CDR3aa: CASSEEGGNQPQHF; CDR3nt: TGTGCCAGCAGTGAAGAGGGTGGCAATCAGCCCCAGCATTTT
v_gene: TRBV10-3; abundance: -; d_gene: -; j_gene: TRBJ2-1; CDR3aa: CAISLAPSSYNEQFF; CDR3nt: TGTGCCATCAGTCTAGCACCGAGCTCCTACAATGAGCAGTTCTTC
v_gene: TRBV29-1; abundance: -; d_gene: TRBD2; j_gene: TRBJ2-3; CDR3aa: CSVVGTSKDPTDTQYF; CDR3nt: TGCAGCGTTGTGGGGACTAGCAAAGATCCCACAGATACGCAGTATTTT
v_gene: TRBV9; abundance: few; d_gene: -; j_gene: TRBJ2-5; CDR3aa: CASTVQLETQYF; CDR3nt: TGTGCCAGCACCGTACAGCTGGAGACCCAGTACTTC
v_gene: TRBV10-2; abundance: few; d_gene: -; j_gene: TRBJ2-1; CDR3aa: CASSETPGLPPREQFF; CDR3nt: TGCGCCAGCAGTGAAACACCGGGACTCCCTCCCCGCGAGCAGTTCTTC
v_gene: TRBV5-4; abundance: few; d_gene: -; j_gene: TRBJ2-7; CDR3aa: CASSLARLGRTSYEQYF; CDR3nt: TGTGCCAGCAGCTTGGCCCGCCTTGGACGGACTTCCTACGAGCAGTACTTC
v_gene: TRBV4-2; abundance: -; d_gene: TRBD2; j_gene: TRBJ2-3; CDR3aa: CASSQDPSGRGGTDTQYF; CDR3nt: TGTGCCAGCAGCCAAGATCCTAGCGGGAGGGGCGGCACAGATACGCAGTATTTT
v_gene: TRBV19; abundance: -; d_gene: -; j_gene: TRBJ2-1; CDR3aa: CASSMIRGFAGGNEQFF; CDR3nt: TGTGCCAGTAGTATGATACGGGGGTTTGCAGGGGGAAATGAGCAGTTCTTC
v_gene: TRBV11-2; abundance: -; d_gene: -; j_gene: TRBJ2-5; CDR3aa: CASSLDPPGTQYF; CDR3nt: TGTGCCAGCAGCTTAGATCCACCCGGGACCCAGTACTTC
v_gene: TRBV4-2; abundance: -; d_gene: TRBD1; j_gene: TRBJ2-5; CDR3aa: CASSWAGTGGLGETQYF; CDR3nt: TGTGCCAGCAGCTGGGCCGGGACAGGGGGCCTTGGAGAGACCCAGTACTTC